Following are 6 T cell receptor beta chains from one sample sequenced in a study of T-cell reconstitution after alpha-beta-depleted transplantation in children. Preparation of the TCRbeta library was carried out with unique molecular identifiers. TCRdb fed the PCR reads into MiXCR, producing one record per CDR3 protein. The sample holds some 590,000 distinct CDR3 sequences, 10% seen once. The input for sequencing was PBMCs from the stem cell graft donor, taken from the stem cell graft. Receptors originate from a human donor who donated a stem cell graft to a child with acute myeloid leukemia.

In its sample, this clonotype was seen a few times. This chain connects TRBV29-1 to TRBJ2-5, with a tentative D call TRBD1 (6 bases). Germline CDR1 reads SQVTM; CDR2 reads ANQGSEA. This CDR3 has 11 amino acids. The CDR3 sequence is CSVNGGETQYF. CDR3 bases: TGCAGTGTCAATGGGGGCGAGACCCAGTACTTC.

This clonotype was seen repeatedly, ten times or more. The chain joins TRBV7-8 to TRBJ2-5; TRBD1 is a possible D gene (6 bases). Germline lookup yields CDR1 SGHVS and CDR2 FQNEAQ. Trimming took 2 bases from V and 2 from J, leaving 9 bases between them. CDR3 length: 14 residues. For the CDR3, the DNA is TGTGCCAGCAGCTTACCGAGGGGGCAAGAGACCCAGTACTTC. It yields the protein CASSLPRGQETQYF.

There are a few counts of this clonotype. CDR3 in amino acids: CASTPVGTLITSTDTQYF. CDR3 bases: TGTGCCAGCACCCCAGTTGGGACTCTCATAACTAGCACAGATACGCAGTATTTT. The rearrangement joins TRBV27 to TRBJ2-3, with D perhaps TRBD2 (6 bases). Germline CDR1 and CDR2: MNHEY and SMNVEV (reference sequence). This CDR3 is 18 amino acids long. The ends were cut back, 7 bases at V and 0 bases at J, with 23 bases in the middle.

This chain links TRBV27 with TRBJ2-1, with D possibly TRBD2 on 6 matching bases. With 5 bases removed from V and 4 bases from J, the gap between germline ends came to 15 bases. This CDR3 spans 15 amino acids. CDR1 is MNHEY and CDR2 is SMNVEV in the germline V gene (reference sequence). The CDR3 loop is CASSTRSGFYNEQFF. CDR3 DNA sequence: TGTGCCAGCAGTACCCGTAGCGGATTTTACAATGAGCAGTTCTTC.

The genes are TRBV15 and TRBJ2-1, with 13 bases that match TRBD2. Germline lookup yields CDR1 LNHNV and CDR2 YYDKDF (reference sequence). The CDR3 has 14 amino acids. V dropped 5 bases and J dropped 7; count of bases not matched to a gene: 2. The CDR3: CATSVGLAGNEQFF. CDR3 sequence (DNA): TGTGCCACCAGCGTGGGACTAGCGGGAAATGAGCAGTTCTTC. The entire variable domain, with the rest obtained from reference TRBV15 and TRBJ2-1, is as follows: DAMVIQNPRYQVTQFGKPVTLSCSQTLNHNVMYWYQQKSSQAPKLLFHYYDKDFNNEADTPDNFQSRRPNTSFCFLDIRSPGLGDTAMYLCATSVGLAGNEQFFGPGTRLTVL.

This clonotype came up many times. CDR3 in amino acids: CATSDPTAQETQYF. Written as DNA, the CDR3 is TGTGCCACCAGTGATCCGACAGCACAAGAGACCCAGTACTTC. The chain employs TRBV24-1 and TRBJ2-5, with D tentatively TRBD1 (5 bases). The CDR3 extends over 14 amino acids. Germline CDR1 and CDR2: KGHDR and SFDVKD. Trimming stripped 3 bases from V and 2 bases from J, with 9 bases between.